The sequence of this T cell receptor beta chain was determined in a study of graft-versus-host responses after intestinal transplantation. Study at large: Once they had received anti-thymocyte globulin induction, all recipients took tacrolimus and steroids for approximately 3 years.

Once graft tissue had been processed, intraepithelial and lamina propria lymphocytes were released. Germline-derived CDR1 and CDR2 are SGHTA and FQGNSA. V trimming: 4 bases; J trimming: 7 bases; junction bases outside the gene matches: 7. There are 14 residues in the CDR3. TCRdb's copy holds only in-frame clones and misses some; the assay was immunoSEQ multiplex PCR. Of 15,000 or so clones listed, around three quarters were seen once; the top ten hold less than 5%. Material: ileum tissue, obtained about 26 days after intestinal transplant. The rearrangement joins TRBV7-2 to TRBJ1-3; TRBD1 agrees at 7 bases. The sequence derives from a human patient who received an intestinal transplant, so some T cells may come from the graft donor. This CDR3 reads CASSWDSRRNTIYF. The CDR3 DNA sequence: TGTGCCAGCAGCTGGGACAGTCGTCGGAACACCATATATTTT. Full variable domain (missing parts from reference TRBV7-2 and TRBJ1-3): GAGVSQSPSNKVTEKGKDVELRCDPISGHTALYWYRQSLGQGLEFLIYFQGNSAPDKSGLPSDRFSAERTGGSVSTLTIQRTQQEDSAVYLCASSWDSRRNTIYFGEGSWLTVV.